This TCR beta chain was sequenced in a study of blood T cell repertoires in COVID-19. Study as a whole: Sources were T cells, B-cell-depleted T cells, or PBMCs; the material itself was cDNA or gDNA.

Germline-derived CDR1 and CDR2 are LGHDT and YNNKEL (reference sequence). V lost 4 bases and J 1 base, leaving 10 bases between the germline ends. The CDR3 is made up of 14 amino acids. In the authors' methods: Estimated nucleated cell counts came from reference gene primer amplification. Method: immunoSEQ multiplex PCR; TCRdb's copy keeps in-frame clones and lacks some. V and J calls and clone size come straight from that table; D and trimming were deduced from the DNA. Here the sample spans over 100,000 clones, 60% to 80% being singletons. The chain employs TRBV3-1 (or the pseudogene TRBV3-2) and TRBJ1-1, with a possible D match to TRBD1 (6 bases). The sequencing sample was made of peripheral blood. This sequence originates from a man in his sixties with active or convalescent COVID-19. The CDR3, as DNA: TGTGCCAGCAGCCTTTTCAGGGGGAACACTGAAGCTTTCTTT. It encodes CASSLFRGNTEAFF.